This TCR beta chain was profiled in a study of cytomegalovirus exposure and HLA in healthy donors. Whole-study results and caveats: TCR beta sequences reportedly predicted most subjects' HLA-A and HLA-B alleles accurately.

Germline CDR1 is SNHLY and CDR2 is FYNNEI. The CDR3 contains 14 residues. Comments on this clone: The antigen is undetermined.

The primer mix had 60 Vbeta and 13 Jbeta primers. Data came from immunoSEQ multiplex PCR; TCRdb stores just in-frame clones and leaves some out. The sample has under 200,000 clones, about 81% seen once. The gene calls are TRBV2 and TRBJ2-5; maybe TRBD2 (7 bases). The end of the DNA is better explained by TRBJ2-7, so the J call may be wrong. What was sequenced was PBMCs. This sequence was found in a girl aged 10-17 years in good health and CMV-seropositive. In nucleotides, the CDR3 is TGTGCCAGCAGCCTCGCCGGGGGGCGATACGAGCAGTACTTC. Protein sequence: CASSLAGGRYEQYF.